The 27 T cell receptor beta chains below were found in one sample sequenced in a study of vaccination and CD4 T cells after COVID-19. Cultured CD4+ T cell DNA underwent sequencing with the Oncomine TCR Beta short-read assay. TCRdb re-analysed the PCR reads in MiXCR, keeping a single row per CDR3 protein. The sample shows over 10,000 distinct CDR3 sequences, 55% to 65% of them seen only once. Which antigens these TCRs recognize remains unknown. Specified treatment: approximately nine-day PBMC culture with coronavirus spike peptide pools or control peptides (ViraFEST assay). The sequencing input was CD4+ T cells from blood, cultured in vitro. Every receptor here comes from a human donor who had recovered from COVID-19.

This clonotype was counted a single time. CDR3 nucleotides: TGTGCCAGCAGCCAACAGGGTTCCTATGGCTACACCTTC. Translated: CASSQQGSYGYTF. The rearrangement uses TRBV27 and TRBJ1-2, with D perhaps TRBD1 (6 bases). In germline, CDR1 is MNHEY, CDR2 SMNVEV (reference sequence). The CDR3 length is 13 residues. V dropped 6 bases and J dropped 4 bases, with 12 bases sitting between them.

Comments on this clonotype: The conserved final phenylalanine or tryptophan is absent from the CDR3, which likely points to a read error. The V call is TRBV20-1, the J call TRBJ1-1, with 7 positions matching TRBD1. Germline lookup yields CDR1 DFQATT and CDR2 SNEGSKA (reference sequence). V trimming: 3 bases; J trimming: 2 bases; junction bases outside the gene matches: 9. The CDR3 length is 15 residues. CDR3 sequence: CSARGVTGLNTEAFL. The CDR3 nucleotides are TGCAGTGCTAGGGGGGTGACAGGGCTAAACACTGAAGCTTTCTTA.

V usage is TRBV2 and J usage is TRBJ1-2; D uncertain. The germline V and J ends were trimmed by 4 bases and 7 bases, with 7 bases remaining between them. The length of the CDR3 is 11 residues. Germline assignment: CDR1 SNHLY and CDR2 FYNNEI. The CDR3 DNA sequence: TGTGCCAGCAGTGTGGGCGCTGGCTACACCTTC. It encodes CASSVGAGYTF.

The gene calls are TRBV7-2 and TRBJ2-7; D is perhaps TRBD2 (6 bases). The germline gives CDR1 SGHTA, CDR2 FQGNSA. The CDR3 has 15 residues. V was shortened by 5 bases and J by 2 bases, with 16 bases between the two germline ends. The CDR3 spells CASSPTRDSAYEQYF. CDR3 nucleotide sequence: TGTGCCAGCAGCCCCACCCGGGACTCTGCCTACGAGCAGTACTTC.

The chain couples TRBV19 to TRBJ1-5; TRBD1 matches 7 bases. CDR1 and CDR2 (germline): LNHDA, SQIVND (reference sequence). This CDR3 is built from 16 residues. J lost 4 bases, V lost 0 bases, and 6 bases had no gene match. The CDR3 protein is CASSIDQTGWNQPQHF. CDR3 DNA: TGTGCCAGTAGTATAGATCAGACAGGGTGGAATCAGCCCCAGCATTTT.

This clonotype appeared a few times. The rearrangement uses TRBV20-1 and TRBJ1-2; unclear D gene. Germline lookup yields CDR1 DFQATT and CDR2 SNEGSKA (reference sequence). V lost 6 bases and J lost 10, with 15 bases in between. The CDR3 sequence is 11 residues long. CDR3 sequence reads: CSAHPRAAYTF. CDR3 nucleotides: TGCAGTGCCCACCCCCGGGCAGCCTACACCTTC.

This clonotype was detected only a few times. The chain combines TRBV5-8 with TRBJ1-1; D not resolved. The CDR3 is 13 amino acids. With 2 bases removed from V and 1 base from J, the gap between germline ends came to 6 bases. From germline, CDR1 is SGHTS and CDR2 YDEGEE. In DNA form, the CDR3 reads TGTGCCAGCAGCTTTGGCGAGAACACTGAAGCTTTCTTT. As protein: CASSFGENTEAFF.

This chain uses TRBV5-1 with TRBJ2-3, with unresolved D. The CDR3 loop spans 14 amino acids. Germline CDR1 is SGHRS and CDR2 is YFSETQ. V was pared by 2 bases and J by 0 bases, with 7 bases between. Here the CDR3 DNA reads TGCGCCAGCAGCTTCTCAGAAAGCACAGATACGCAGTATTTT. Protein: CASSFSESTDTQYF.

The rearrangement joins TRBV7-3 to TRBJ1-5; 8 bases map to TRBD1. The CDR3 length is 15 residues. With 5 bases clipped from V and 2 bases from J, the junction kept 5 bases outside the gene matches. Germline loops: CDR1 SGHTA, CDR2 FQGTGA. CDR3 sequence (DNA): TGTGCCAGCAGCCGATTGACAGGGGGCAATCAGCCCCAGCATTTT. Translated: CASSRLTGGNQPQHF.

The V call is TRBV6-5, the J call TRBJ2-1; no clear D. Trimming took off 0 bases at V and 10 bases at J, with 10 bases between the two ends. From germline, CDR1 is MNHEY and CDR2 SVGAGI. This CDR3 contains 13 residues. The CDR3 is CASSYSWVNEQFF. The CDR3 DNA reads TGTGCCAGCAGTTACTCGTGGGTCAACGAGCAGTTCTTC.

The rearrangement joins TRBV6-1 to TRBJ1-1; a weak D match, TRBD1 (6 bases). Trimming shortened V by 5 bases and J by 0 bases, and 7 bases separated the two germline ends. Germline CDR1 MNHNS, CDR2 SASEGT. The CDR3 extends over 13 amino acids. CDR3 DNA: TGTGCCAGCAGTAGGACAGTGAACACTGAAGCTTTCTTT. Its translation: CASSRTVNTEAFF.

The chain joins TRBV6-2 or TRBV6-3 to TRBJ2-2; 8 positions match TRBD2. V was pared by 4 bases and J by 6 bases, with 10 bases of the junction left unmatched. The CDR3 runs to 16 residues. CDR1 and CDR2 (germline): MNHEY, SVGEGT. The CDR3 coding sequence is TGTGCCAGCAGTTCCGGGAGGGCCGTTCAAGCCGGGGAGCTGTTTTTT. Residues: CASSSGRAVQAGELFF.

V and J are TRBV7-2 and TRBJ2-3, with 11 bases lining up with TRBD2. J lost 4 bases, V lost 8 bases, and 17 bases had no gene match. The CDR3 runs 18 residues. The germline V gene encodes CDR1 SGHTA and CDR2 FQGNSA. The CDR3 region is CASGHKVTSGGPADTQYF. The CDR3 DNA sequence: TGTGCCAGCGGACATAAGGTCACTAGCGGGGGACCCGCAGATACGCAGTATTTT.

This rearrangement joins TRBV6-1 to TRBJ1-6, with D perhaps TRBD1 (6 bases). CDR3 size: 15 residues. Germline-derived CDR1 and CDR2 are MNHNS and SASEGT. Trimming left V 6 bases short and J 6 bases short, with 15 bases between. CDR3 in amino acids: CASRPEGGLNSPLHF. The CDR3 bases are TGTGCCAGCAGGCCGGAGGGGGGCCTTAATTCACCCCTCCACTTT.

This clonotype was picked up one time. The genes are TRBV2 and TRBJ1-1; no clear D gene. Germline values: CDR1 SNHLY, CDR2 FYNNEI. This CDR3 region has 11 residues. V was trimmed by 8 bases and J by 1 base, leaving 5 bases between them. This CDR3 is CASAGNTEAFF. The CDR3 nucleotides read TGTGCCAGCGCGGGGAACACTGAAGCTTTCTTT.

The chain couples TRBV7-8 to TRBJ2-3; perhaps TRBD2 as D (6 bases). This CDR3 is built from 16 residues. Germline CDR1 reads SGHVS; CDR2 reads FQNEAQ. Trimming left V 1 base short and J 3 bases short, with 14 bases between. The CDR3 sequence is CASSLGPAGRTDTQYF. The CDR3 bases are TGTGCCAGCAGCTTAGGGCCAGCGGGTAGAACAGATACGCAGTATTTT.

In this sample, this clonotype turned up once. V is TRBV11-3 and J is TRBJ2-3; possibly TRBD2 for D (6 bases). Trimming took off 1 base at V and 1 base at J, with 9 bases between the two ends. CDR1 and CDR2 (germline): SGHNT, YENEEA. The CDR3 contains 15 residues. CDR3 loop: CASSLGGDRTDTQYF. The CDR3 DNA is TGTGCCAGCAGCTTAGGCGGGGACCGCACAGATACGCAGTATTTT.

The genes are TRBV20-1 and TRBJ2-1, with D possibly called TRBD1 or TRBD2 (5 bases each). The germline CDR1 and CDR2 sequences are DFQATT and SNEGSKA (reference sequence). CDR3 size: 16 residues. The CDR3 DNA reads as TGCGGATTGACCCGAGAGGGGAAAGGAAATTTCGATGAGCAGTTCTTC. It translates to CGLTREGKGNFDEQFF.

This clonotype was counted only a few times. The chain is built from TRBV19 and TRBJ1-6; tentatively, D is TRBD1 (5 bases). Trimming shortened V by 5 bases and J by 0 bases, and 20 bases separated the two germline ends. This CDR3 comprises 19 residues. Germline loops: CDR1 LNHDA, CDR2 SQIVND (reference sequence). This chain's CDR3 is CASSPGTNRPSSYNSPLHF. The CDR3 DNA sequence: TGTGCCAGTAGTCCCGGGACGAACAGGCCAAGCTCCTATAATTCACCCCTCCACTTT. Based on the CDR3 plus reference TRBV19 and TRBJ1-6, the full variable domain is DGGITQSPKYLFRKEGQNVTLSCEQNLNHDAMYWYRQDPGQGLRLIYYSQIVNDFQKGDIAEGYSVSREKKESFPLTVTSAQKNPTAFYLCASSPGTNRPSSYNSPLHFGNGTRLTVT.

The rearrangement links TRBV19 to TRBJ2-7, with D perhaps matching TRBD1 (6 bases). The CDR3 length is 16 residues. Trimming cost V 2 bases and J 0 bases, with 14 bases left between them. CDR1 is LNHDA, CDR2 SQIVND, per germline (reference sequence). DNA of the CDR3: TGTGCCAGTAGTATACCAGGGGACCGAGGCTCCTACGAGCAGTACTTC. Its protein product is CASSIPGDRGSYEQYF.

This clonotype was seen only a few times. The chain recombines TRBV20-1 with TRBJ2-1, with 7 bases aligning to TRBD1. CDR1 DFQATT and CDR2 SNEGSKA come from the germline V gene (reference sequence). V shed 4 bases, J shed 7 bases, and the junction held 4 bases outside the gene matches. The CDR3 extends over 12 amino acids. The CDR3 is CSAMAQGNEQFF. CDR3 bases: TGCAGTGCTATGGCACAGGGGAATGAGCAGTTCTTC.

The gene calls are TRBV12-3 or TRBV12-4 and TRBJ1-5, with D tentatively TRBD1 (6 bases). V dropped 2 bases and J dropped 6 bases, with 17 bases sitting between them. The CDR3 totals 16 residues. CDR3 DNA: TGTGCCAGCAGTTTATTAGGGCTAACAGGGACTCAGCCCCAGCATTTT. Amino acids: CASSLLGLTGTQPQHF.

This sequence joins TRBV27 and TRBJ2-1; D possibly corresponds to TRBD1 (6 bases). The CDR3 consists of 18 residues. Trimming removed 2 bases at V and 5 bases at J, with 22 bases between. Germline V lookup: CDR1 MNHEY, CDR2 SMNVEV (reference sequence). The CDR3 coding sequence is TGTGCCAGCAGTTTAAGGCCTCCCGGGACACGGTTCGACAATGAGCAGTTCTTC. Amino acid sequence: CASSLRPPGTRFDNEQFF.

The chain has TRBV12-3 or TRBV12-4 and TRBJ1-2; 9 positions agree with TRBD1. The CDR3 runs to 13 residues. J was trimmed by 7 bases and V by 6 bases; bases with no gene match: 6. The CDR3 nucleotides read TGTGCCAGCAGACCACAGGGGGCGGGTGGCTACACCTTC. This gives the protein CASRPQGAGGYTF.

This clonotype was seen only once. J is TRBJ1-1 and V is TRBV7-8; 12 nucleotides match TRBD1. The CDR3 consists of 16 residues. J lost 7 bases, V lost 5 bases, and 11 bases had no gene match. CDR1 is SGHVS, CDR2 FQNEAQ, per germline. In DNA form, the CDR3 reads TGTGCCAGCAGCCCCACTGTGGGACAGGGGGCAAATGAAGCTTTCTTT. It translates to CASSPTVGQGANEAFF.

This chain uses TRBV9 with TRBJ1-2; D gene ambiguous. Germline CDR1 SGDLS, CDR2 YYNGEE. Trimming left V 3 bases short and J 9 bases short, with 27 bases between. The CDR3 contains 17 residues. CDR3 sequence reads: CASSAYGGTGSPDRYTF. The CDR3 DNA follows: TGTGCCAGCAGCGCCTACGGAGGAACGGGATCGCCGGATCGCTACACCTTC.

V usage is TRBV7-3 and J usage is TRBJ2-1; D not resolved. The ends were cut back, 4 bases at V and 6 bases at J, with 10 bases in the middle. Per germline, CDR1 SGHTA and CDR2 FQGTGA. The CDR3 contains 13 residues. The CDR3 loop reads CASSYAPGNEQFF. The CDR3 nucleotides are TGTGCCAGCAGCTACGCCCCCGGCAATGAGCAGTTCTTC.